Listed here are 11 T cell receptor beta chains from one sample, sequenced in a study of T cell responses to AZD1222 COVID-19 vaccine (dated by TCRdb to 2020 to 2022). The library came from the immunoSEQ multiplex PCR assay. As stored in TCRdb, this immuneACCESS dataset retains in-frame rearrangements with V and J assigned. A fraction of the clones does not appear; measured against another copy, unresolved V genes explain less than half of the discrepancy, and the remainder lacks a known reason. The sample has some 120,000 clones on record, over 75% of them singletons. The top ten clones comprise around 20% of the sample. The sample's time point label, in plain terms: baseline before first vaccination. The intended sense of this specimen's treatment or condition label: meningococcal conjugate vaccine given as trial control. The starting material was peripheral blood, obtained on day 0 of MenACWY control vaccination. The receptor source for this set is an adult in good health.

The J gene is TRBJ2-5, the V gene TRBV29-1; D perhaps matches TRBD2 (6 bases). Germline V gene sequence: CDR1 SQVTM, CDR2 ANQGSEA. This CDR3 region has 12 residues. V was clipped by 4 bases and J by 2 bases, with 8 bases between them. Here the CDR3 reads CSVVAGQETQYF. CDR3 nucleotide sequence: TGCAGCGTTGTGGCGGGACAAGAGACCCAGTACTTC.

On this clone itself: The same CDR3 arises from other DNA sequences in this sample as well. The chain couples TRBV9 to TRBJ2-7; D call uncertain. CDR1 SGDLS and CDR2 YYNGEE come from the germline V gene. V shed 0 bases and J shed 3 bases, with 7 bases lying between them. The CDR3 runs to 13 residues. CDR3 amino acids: CASSVGVSYEQYF. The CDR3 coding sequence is TGTGCCAGCAGCGTAGGCGTAAGCTACGAGCAGTACTTC.

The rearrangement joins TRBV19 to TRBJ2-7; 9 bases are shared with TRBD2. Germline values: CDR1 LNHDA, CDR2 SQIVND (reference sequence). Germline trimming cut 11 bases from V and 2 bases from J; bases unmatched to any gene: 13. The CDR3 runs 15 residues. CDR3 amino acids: CASSRRREGTYEQYF. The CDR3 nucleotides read TGTGCCTCCTCCCGGCGGCGGGAGGGAACCTACGAGCAGTACTTC.

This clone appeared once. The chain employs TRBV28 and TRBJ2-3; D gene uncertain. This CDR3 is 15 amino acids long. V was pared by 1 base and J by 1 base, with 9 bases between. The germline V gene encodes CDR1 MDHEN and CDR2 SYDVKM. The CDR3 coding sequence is TGTGCCAGCAGTTTATCTAGGCCTGGCACAGATACGCAGTATTTT. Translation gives CASSLSRPGTDTQYF.

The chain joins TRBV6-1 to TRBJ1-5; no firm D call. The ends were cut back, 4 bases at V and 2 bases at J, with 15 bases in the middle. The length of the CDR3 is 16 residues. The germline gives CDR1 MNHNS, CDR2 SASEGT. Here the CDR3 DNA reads TGTGCCAGCAGTGGGGTGCTGGGAGGGCGCAATCAGCCCCAGCATTTT. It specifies CASSGVLGGRNQPQHF.

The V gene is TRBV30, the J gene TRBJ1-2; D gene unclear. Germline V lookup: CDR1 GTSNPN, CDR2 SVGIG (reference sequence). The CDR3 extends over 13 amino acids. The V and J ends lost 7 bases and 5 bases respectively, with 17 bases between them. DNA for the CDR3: TGTGCCTCTTTTCTAAGAGGGAGATATGGCTACACCTTC. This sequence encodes CASFLRGRYGYTF.

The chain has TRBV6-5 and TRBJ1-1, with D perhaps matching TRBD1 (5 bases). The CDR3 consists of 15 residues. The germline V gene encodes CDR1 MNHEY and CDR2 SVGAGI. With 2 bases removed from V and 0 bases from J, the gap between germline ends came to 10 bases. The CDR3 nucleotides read TGTGCCAGCAGTTACGACGGGGCTATGAACACTGAAGCTTTCTTT. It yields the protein CASSYDGAMNTEAFF.

The CDR3 sequence: CASSQGKRGYTF. CDR3 coding DNA: TGTGCCAGCAGTCAGGGAAAGAGAGGCTACACCTTC. The chain recombines TRBV6-5 with TRBJ1-2; D is perhaps TRBD1 (5 bases). Looked up from germline, CDR1 is MNHEY and CDR2 is SVGAGI. Trimming took off 5 bases at V and 8 bases at J, with 12 bases between the two ends. The CDR3 extends over 12 amino acids.

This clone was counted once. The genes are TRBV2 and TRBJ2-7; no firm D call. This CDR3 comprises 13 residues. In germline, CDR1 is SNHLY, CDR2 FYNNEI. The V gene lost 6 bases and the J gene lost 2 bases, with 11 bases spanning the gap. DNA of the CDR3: TGTGCCAGCAGGAAGGCGCAGCCCTACGAGCAGTACTTC. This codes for CASRKAQPYEQYF.

The CDR3 is CATSDRVPGSETQYF. As DNA, the CDR3 is TGTGCCACCAGTGACCGGGTCCCAGGGAGCGAGACCCAGTACTTC. This chain joins TRBV24-1 and TRBJ2-5; D could derive from TRBD1 or TRBD2 (5 bases each). With 4 bases removed from V and 5 bases from J, the gap between germline ends came to 16 bases. The germline CDR1 and CDR2 sequences are KGHDR and SFDVKD. The CDR3 sequence is 15 residues long.

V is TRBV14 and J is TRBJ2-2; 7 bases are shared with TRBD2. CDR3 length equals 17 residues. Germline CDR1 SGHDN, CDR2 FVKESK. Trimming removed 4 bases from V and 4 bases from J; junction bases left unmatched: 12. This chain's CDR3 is CASSPPWGGRGTGELFF. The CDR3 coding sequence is TGTGCCAGCAGCCCCCCTTGGGGCGGGAGAGGCACCGGGGAGCTGTTTTTT.